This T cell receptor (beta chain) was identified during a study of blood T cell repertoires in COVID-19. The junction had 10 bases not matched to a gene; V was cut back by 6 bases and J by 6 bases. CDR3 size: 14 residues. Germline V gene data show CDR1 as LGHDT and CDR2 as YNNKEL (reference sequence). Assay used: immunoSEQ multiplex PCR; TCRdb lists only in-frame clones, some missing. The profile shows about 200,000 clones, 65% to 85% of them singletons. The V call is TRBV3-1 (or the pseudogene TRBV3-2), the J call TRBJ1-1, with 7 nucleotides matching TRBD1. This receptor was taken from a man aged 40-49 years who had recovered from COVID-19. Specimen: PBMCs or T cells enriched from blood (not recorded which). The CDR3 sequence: CASRSTTGRPEAFF. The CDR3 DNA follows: TGTGCCAGCAGATCAACGACAGGGAGGCCTGAAGCTTTCTTT.